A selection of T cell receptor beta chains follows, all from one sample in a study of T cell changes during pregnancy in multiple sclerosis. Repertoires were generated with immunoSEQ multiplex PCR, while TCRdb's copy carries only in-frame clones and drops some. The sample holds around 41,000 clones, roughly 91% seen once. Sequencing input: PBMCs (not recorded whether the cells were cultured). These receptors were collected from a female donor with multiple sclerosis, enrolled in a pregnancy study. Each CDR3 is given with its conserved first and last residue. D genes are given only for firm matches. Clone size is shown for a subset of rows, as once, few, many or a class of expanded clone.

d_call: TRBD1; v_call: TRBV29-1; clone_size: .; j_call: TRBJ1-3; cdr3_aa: CSAGTDSGNTIYF; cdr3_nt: TGCAGCGCCGGGACAGACTCTGGAAACACCATATATTTT
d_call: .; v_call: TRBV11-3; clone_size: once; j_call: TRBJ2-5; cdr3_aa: CASSLTETQYF; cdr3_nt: TGTGCCAGCAGCTTAACGGAGACCCAGTACTTC
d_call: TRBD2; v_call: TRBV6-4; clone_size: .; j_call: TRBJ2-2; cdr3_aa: CASSDSLAGDTGELFF; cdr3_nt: TGTGCCAGCAGTGACTCACTAGCGGGAGACACCGGGGAGCTGTTTTTT
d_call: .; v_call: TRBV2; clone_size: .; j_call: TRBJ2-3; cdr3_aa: CASVETESTDTQYF; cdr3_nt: TGTGCCAGCGTGGAGACGGAGAGCACAGATACGCAGTATTTT
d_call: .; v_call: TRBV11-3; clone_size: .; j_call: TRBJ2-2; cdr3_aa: CASSPTPTGELFF; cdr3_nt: TGTGCCAGCAGCCCGACCCCGACCGGGGAGCTGTTTTTT
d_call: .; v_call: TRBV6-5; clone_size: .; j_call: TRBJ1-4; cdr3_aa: CASSYKRDEKLFF; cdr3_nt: TGTGCCAGCAGTTACAAGAGGGATGAAAAACTGTTTTTT
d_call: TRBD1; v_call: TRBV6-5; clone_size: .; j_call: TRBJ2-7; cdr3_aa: CASSYRDRGYEQYF; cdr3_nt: TGTGCCAGCAGTTACAGGGACAGGGGTTACGAGCAGTACTTC
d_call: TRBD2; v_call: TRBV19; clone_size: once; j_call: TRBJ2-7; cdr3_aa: CASSPWTSGTYEQYF; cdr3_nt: TGTGCCAGTAGTCCTTGGACTAGCGGGACTTACGAGCAGTACTTC
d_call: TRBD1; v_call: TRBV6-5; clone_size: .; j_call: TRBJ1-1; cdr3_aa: CASTSGGWTEAFF; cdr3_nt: TGTGCCAGCACTTCAGGGGGGTGGACTGAAGCTTTCTTT
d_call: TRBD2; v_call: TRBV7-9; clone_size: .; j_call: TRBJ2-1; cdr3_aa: CASSTRREGDNEQFF; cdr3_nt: TGTGCCAGCAGCACAAGACGGGAGGGCGACAATGAGCAGTTCTTC
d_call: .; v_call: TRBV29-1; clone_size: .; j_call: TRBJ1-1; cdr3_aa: CSVRVAGANTEAFF; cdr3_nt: TGCAGCGTTCGAGTAGCAGGGGCGAACACTGAAGCTTTCTTT
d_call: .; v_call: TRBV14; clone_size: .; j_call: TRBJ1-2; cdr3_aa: CASSLSGVRPPDYGYTF; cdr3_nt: TGTGCCAGCAGCCTTTCCGGGGTCCGTCCCCCGGACTATGGCTACACCTTC
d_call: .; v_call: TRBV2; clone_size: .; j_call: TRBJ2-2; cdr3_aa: CASSKETANTGELFF; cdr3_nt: TGTGCCAGCAGTAAAGAGACAGCAAACACCGGGGAGCTGTTTTTT
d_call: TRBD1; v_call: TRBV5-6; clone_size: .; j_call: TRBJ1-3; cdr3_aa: CASSWDRTGALRNTIYF; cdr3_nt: TGTGCCAGCAGCTGGGACAGGACAGGGGCTTTACGAAACACCATATATTTT
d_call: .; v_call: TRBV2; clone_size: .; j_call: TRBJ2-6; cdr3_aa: CAGRQGLSSGANVLTF; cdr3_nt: TGTGCCGGACGACAGGGACTAAGCTCTGGGGCCAACGTCCTGACTTTC
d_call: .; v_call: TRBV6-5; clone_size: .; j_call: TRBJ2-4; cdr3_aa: CASRRARGDIQYF; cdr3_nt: TGTGCCAGCAGGCGGGCTCGAGGGGACATTCAGTACTTC
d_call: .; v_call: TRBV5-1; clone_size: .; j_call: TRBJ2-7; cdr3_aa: CASSFGQGGDEQYF; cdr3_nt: TGCGCCAGCAGCTTCGGACAGGGAGGGGACGAGCAGTACTTC
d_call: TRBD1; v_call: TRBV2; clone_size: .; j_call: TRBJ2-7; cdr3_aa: CASSGQGGHEQYF; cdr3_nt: TGTGCCAGCAGTGGACAGGGTGGCCACGAGCAGTACTTC
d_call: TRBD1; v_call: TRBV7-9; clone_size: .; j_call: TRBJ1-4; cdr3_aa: CASSVTTGDNEKLFF; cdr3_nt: TGTGCCAGCAGCGTCACGACAGGGGATAATGAAAAACTGTTTTTT
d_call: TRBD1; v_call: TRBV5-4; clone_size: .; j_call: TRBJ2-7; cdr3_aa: CASSLAADRGLSSYEQYF; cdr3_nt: TGTGCCAGCAGCTTGGCCGCGGACAGGGGGCTGAGCTCCTACGAGCAGTACTTC
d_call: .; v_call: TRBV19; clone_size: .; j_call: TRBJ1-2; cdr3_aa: CASSIELADAYGYTF; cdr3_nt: TGTGCCAGTAGTATAGAATTGGCCGACGCCTATGGCTACACCTTC
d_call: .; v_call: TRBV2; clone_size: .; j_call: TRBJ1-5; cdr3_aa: CASSEFQSYNQPQHF; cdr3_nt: TGTGCCAGCAGTGAATTTCAGAGCTACAATCAGCCCCAGCATTTT
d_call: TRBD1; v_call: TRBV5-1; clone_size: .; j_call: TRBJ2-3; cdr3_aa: CASSWDRGTDTQYF; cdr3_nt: TGCGCCAGCAGCTGGGACAGGGGTACCGATACGCAGTATTTT
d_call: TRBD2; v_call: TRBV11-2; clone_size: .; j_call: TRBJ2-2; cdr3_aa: CASSLGTSANTGELFF; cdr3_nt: TGTGCCAGCAGCTTAGGGACTAGCGCGAACACCGGGGAGCTGTTTTTT
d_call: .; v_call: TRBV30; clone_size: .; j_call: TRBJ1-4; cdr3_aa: CAWSVGGRKLFF; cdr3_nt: TGTGCCTGGAGTGTAGGTGGGCGAAAACTGTTTTTT
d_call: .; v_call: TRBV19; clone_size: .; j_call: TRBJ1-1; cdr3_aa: CASRQGIDTEAFF; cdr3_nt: TGTGCCAGTAGACAGGGCATTGACACTGAAGCTTTCTTT
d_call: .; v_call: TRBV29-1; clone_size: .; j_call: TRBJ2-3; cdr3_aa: CSVGEGGDTQYF; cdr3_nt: TGCAGCGTTGGAGAGGGGGGAGATACGCAGTATTTT
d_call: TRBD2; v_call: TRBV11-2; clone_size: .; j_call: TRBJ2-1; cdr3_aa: CASSSPPAGGRNEQFF; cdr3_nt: TGTGCCAGCAGCTCCCCCCCCGCGGGAGGGCGTAATGAGCAGTTCTTC
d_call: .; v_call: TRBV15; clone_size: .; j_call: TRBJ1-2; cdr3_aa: CATSRERQAPTF; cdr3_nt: TGTGCCACCAGCAGAGAGCGGCAGGCTCCCACCTTC
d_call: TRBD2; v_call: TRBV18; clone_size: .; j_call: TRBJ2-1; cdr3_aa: CASSPEAGGINEQFF; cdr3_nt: TGTGCCAGCTCACCAGAAGCGGGAGGGATCAATGAGCAGTTCTTC
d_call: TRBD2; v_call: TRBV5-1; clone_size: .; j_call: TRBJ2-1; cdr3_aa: CASSLEPSGRDEQFF; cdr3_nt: TGCGCCAGCAGCTTGGAGCCTAGCGGGAGGGATGAGCAGTTCTTC
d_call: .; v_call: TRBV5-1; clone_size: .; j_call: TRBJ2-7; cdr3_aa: CASSLAPLGITEQYF; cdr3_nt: TGCGCCAGCAGCTTGGCCCCCCTCGGAATTACCGAGCAGTACTTC
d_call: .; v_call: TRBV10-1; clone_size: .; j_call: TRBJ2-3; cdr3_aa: CASSESRGESTDTQYF; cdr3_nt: TGCGCCAGCAGTGAGTCGAGAGGCGAAAGCACAGATACGCAGTATTTT
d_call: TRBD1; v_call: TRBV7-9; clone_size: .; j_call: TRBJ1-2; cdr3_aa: CASSPGTDNYGYTF; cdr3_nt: TGTGCCAGCAGCCCAGGGACAGATAACTATGGCTACACCTTC
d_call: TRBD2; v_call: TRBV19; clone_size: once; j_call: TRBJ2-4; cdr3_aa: CASSIGLAVAKNIQYF; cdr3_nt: TGTGCCAGTAGTATCGGGCTAGCGGTAGCCAAAAACATTCAGTACTTC
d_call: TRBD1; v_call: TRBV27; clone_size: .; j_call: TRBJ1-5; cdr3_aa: CASSSRTGAYSNQPQHF; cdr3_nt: TGTGCCAGCAGTTCCCGGACAGGAGCTTATAGCAATCAGCCCCAGCATTTT
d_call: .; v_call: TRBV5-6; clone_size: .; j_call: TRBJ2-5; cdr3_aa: CASTLGNKETQYF; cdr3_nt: TGTGCCAGCACCTTAGGGAACAAAGAGACCCAGTACTTC
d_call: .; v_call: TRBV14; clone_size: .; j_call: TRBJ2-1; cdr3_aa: CASSQSFSYNEQFF; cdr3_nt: TGTGCCAGCAGCCAGAGTTTCTCCTACAATGAGCAGTTCTTC
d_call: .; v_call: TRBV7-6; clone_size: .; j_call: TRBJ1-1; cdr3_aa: CASSPPGTIPGVGTEAFF; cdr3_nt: TGTGCCAGCAGTCCCCCAGGGACAATCCCGGGGGTCGGCACTGAAGCTTTCTTT
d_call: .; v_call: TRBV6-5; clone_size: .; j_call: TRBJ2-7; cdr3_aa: CASTDPGSSYEQYF; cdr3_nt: TGTGCCAGCACGGATCCAGGGAGCTCCTACGAGCAGTACTTC
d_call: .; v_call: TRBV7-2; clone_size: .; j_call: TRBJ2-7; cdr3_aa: CASGGGQSYEQYF; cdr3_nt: TGTGCCAGCGGAGGGGGACAATCCTACGAGCAGTACTTC
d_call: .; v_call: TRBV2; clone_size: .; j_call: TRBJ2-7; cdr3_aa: CASSRTYEQYF; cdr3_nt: TGTGCCAGCAGTCGAACCTACGAGCAGTACTTC
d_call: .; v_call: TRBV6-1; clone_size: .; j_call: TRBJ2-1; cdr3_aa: CASSDWDNYNEQFF; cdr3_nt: TGTGCCAGCAGTGATTGGGACAACTACAATGAGCAGTTCTTC
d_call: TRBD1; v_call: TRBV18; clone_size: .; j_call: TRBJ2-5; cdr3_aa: CASSPLRGPETQYF; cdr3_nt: TGTGCCAGCTCACCACTCAGGGGGCCGGAGACCCAGTACTTC
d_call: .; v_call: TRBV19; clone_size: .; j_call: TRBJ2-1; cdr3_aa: CASSITYTGSGYNEQFF; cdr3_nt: TGTGCCAGTAGTATAACTTACACAGGGAGCGGTTACAATGAGCAGTTCTTC
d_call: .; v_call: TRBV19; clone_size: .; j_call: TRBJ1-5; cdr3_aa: CASSIGSGHQPQHF; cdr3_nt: TGTGCCAGTAGTATAGGATCCGGGCACCAGCCCCAGCATTTT
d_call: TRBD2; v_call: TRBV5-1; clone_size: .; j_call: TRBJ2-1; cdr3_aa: CASRFPTSGMVDEQFF; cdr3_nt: TGCGCCAGCAGATTCCCCACTAGCGGGATGGTTGATGAGCAGTTCTTC
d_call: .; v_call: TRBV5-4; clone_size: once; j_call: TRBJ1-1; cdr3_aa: CASSLPGALGNTEAFF; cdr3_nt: TGTGCCAGCAGCTTGCCAGGGGCCCTAGGGAACACTGAAGCTTTCTTT
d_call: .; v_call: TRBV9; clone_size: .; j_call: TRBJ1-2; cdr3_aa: CASSVGSGRVGDYGYTF; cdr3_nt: TGTGCCAGCAGCGTAGGGTCAGGTCGAGTGGGGGACTATGGCTACACCTTC
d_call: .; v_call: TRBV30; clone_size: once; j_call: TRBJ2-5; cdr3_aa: CAWKGGEETQYF; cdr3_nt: TGTGCCTGGAAAGGCGGTGAAGAGACCCAGTACTTC
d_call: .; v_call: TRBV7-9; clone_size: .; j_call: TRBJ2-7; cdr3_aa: CASSSRQVPYEQYF; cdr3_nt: TGTGCCAGCAGCTCCCGACAGGTTCCCTACGAGCAGTACTTC
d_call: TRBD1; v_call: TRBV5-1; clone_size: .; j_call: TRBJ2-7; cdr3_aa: CASSLGGPYEQYF; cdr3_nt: TGCGCCAGCAGCTTAGGGGGCCCCTACGAGCAGTACTTC
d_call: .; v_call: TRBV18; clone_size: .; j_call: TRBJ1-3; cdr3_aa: CASSPVEGSSGNTIYF; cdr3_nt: TGTGCCAGCTCACCCGTAGAGGGCAGCTCTGGAAACACCATATATTTT
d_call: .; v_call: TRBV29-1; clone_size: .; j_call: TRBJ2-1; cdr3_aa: CSVSWATYNEQFF; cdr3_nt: TGCAGCGTTTCGTGGGCCACCTACAATGAGCAGTTCTTC
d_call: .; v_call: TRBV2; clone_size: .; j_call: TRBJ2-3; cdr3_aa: CASKPAGWADTQYF; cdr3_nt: TGTGCCTCTAAACCGGCGGGATGGGCAGATACGCAGTATTTT
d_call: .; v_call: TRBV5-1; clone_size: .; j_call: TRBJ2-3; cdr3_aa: CASSFRGTDTQYF; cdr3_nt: TGCGCCAGCAGCTTCCGGGGCACAGATACGCAGTATTTT
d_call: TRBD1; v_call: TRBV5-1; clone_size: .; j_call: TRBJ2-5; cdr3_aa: CASSPQTGAQETQYF; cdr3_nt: TGCGCCAGCAGCCCACAGACAGGGGCCCAAGAGACCCAGTACTTC
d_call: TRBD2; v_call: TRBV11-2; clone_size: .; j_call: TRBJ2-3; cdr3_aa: CASRKSGRSTDTQYF; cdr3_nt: TGTGCCAGCAGAAAAAGCGGGAGGTCCACAGATACGCAGTATTTT
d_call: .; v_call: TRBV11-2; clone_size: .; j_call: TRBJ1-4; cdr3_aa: CASSFIAETNEKLFF; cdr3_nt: TGTGCCAGCAGCTTTATAGCGGAGACTAATGAAAAACTGTTTTTT
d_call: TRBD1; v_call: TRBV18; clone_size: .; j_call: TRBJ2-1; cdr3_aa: CASSRTGFSYNEQFF; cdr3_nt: TGTGCCAGCTCACGGACAGGATTCTCTTACAATGAGCAGTTCTTC